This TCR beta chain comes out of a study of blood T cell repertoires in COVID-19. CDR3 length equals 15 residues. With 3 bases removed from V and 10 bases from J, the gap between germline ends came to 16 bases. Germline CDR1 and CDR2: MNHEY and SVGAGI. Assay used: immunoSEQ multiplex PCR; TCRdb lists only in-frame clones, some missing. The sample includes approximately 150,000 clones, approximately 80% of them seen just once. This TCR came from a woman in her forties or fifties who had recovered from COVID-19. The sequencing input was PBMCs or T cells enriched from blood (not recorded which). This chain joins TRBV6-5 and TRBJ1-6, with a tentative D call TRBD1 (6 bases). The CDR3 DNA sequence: TGTGCCAGCAGTTATCAGGGGATCGGGGAATCACCCCTCCACTTT. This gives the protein CASSYQGIGESPLHF.